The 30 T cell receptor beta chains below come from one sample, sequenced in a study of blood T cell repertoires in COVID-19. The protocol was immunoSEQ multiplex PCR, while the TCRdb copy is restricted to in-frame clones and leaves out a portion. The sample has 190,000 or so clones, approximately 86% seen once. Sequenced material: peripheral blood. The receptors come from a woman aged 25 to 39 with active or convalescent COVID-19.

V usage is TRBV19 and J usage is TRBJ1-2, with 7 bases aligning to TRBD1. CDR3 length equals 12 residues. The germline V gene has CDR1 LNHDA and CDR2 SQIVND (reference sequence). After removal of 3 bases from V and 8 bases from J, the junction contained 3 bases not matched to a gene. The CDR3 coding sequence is TGTGCCAGTAGTATGACAGGGAGAGGCTACACCTTC. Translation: CASSMTGRGYTF.

CDR3 in amino acids: CSARQGRGYTF. CDR3 nucleotide sequence: TGCAGTGCTCGACAGGGGCGGGGCTACACCTTC. The J gene is TRBJ1-2, the V gene TRBV20-1; 8 bases align to TRBD1. With V trimmed by 5 bases and J by 8 bases, 4 bases remained unmatched. The V gene's germline CDR1 is DFQATT and CDR2 SNEGSKA (reference sequence). The CDR3 runs to 11 residues.

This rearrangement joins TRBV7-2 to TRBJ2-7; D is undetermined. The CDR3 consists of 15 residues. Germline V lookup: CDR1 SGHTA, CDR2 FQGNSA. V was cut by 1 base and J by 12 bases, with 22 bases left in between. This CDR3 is CASSLDPRSSQWSYF. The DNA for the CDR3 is TGTGCCAGCAGCTTAGATCCGCGGAGCTCTCAATGGTCGTACTTC.

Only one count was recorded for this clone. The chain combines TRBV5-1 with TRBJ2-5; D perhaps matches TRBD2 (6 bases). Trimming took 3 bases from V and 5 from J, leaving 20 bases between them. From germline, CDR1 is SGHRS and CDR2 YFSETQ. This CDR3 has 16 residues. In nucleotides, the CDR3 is TGCGCCAGCAGCTCCCAGCGGGTTACCCTGGGGGAGACCCAGTACTTC. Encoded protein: CASSSQRVTLGETQYF.

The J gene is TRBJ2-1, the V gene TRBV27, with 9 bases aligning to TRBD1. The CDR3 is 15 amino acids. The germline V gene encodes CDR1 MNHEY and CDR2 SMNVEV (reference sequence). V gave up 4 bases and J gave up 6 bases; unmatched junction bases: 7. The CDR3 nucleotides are TGTGCCAGCAGTTACCGGGACAGGGTGGGCAATGAGCAGTTCTTC. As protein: CASSYRDRVGNEQFF.

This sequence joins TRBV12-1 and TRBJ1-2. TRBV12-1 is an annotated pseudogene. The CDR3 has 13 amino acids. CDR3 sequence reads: CASSDCGGGGYTF. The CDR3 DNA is TGTGCCAGCAGCGATTGCGGGGGGGGTGGCTACACCTTC.

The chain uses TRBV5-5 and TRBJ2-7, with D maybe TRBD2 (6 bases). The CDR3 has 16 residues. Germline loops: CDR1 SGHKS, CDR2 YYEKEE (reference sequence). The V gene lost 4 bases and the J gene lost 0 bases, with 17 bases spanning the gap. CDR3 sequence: CASSPGDLVTSYEQYF. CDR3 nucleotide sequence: TGTGCCAGCAGCCCGGGGGACTTGGTGACCTCCTACGAGCAGTACTTC.

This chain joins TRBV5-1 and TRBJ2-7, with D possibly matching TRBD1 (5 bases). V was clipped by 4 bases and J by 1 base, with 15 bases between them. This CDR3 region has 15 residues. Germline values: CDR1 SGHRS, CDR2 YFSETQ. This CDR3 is CASSIQDPRSYEQYF. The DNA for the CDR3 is TGCGCCAGCAGCATACAGGATCCTAGGTCCTACGAGCAGTACTTC.

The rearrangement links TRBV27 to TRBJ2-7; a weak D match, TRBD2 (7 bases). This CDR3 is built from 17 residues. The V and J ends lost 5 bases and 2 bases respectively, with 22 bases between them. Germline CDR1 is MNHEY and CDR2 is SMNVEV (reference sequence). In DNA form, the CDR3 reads TGTGCCAGCAGTGTCATTAGGGAGGGAAGGGGGGCCTACGAGCAGTACTTC. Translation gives CASSVIREGRGAYEQYF.

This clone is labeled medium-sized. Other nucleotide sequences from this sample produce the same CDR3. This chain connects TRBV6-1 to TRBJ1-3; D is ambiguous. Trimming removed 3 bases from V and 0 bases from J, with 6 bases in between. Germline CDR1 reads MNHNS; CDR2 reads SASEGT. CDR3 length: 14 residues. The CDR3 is CASSDGSSGNTIYF. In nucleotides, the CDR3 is TGTGCCAGCAGTGACGGGTCCTCTGGAAACACCATATATTTT.

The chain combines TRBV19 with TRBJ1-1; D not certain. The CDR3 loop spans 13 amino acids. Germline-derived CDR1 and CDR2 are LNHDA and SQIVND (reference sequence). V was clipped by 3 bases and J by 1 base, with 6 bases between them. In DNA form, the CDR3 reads TGTGCCAGTAGTATCACAGCGAACACTGAAGCTTTCTTT. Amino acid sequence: CASSITANTEAFF.

DNA of the CDR3: TGTGCCAGCAGCCCCCGCTCTAGCGGGTTCAGAGGAGAGACCCAGTACTTC. Encoded protein: CASSPRSSGFRGETQYF. The J gene is TRBJ2-5, the V gene TRBV9; 8 bases map to TRBD2. J was trimmed by 4 bases and V by 4 bases; bases with no gene match: 15. Looked up from germline, CDR1 is SGDLS and CDR2 is YYNGEE. The CDR3 consists of 17 residues.

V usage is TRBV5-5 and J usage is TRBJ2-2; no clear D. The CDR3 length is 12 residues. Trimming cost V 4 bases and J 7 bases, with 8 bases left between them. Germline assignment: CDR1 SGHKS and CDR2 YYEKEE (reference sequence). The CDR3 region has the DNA TGTGCCAGCAGCCTGGACGGCGGGGAGCTGTTTTTT. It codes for CASSLDGGELFF.

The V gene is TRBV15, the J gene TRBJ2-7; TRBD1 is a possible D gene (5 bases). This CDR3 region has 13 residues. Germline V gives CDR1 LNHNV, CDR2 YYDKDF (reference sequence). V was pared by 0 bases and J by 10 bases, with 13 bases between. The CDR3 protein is CATSRDQQGLQYF. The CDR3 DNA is TGTGCCACCAGCAGAGATCAGCAGGGCTTACAGTACTTC.

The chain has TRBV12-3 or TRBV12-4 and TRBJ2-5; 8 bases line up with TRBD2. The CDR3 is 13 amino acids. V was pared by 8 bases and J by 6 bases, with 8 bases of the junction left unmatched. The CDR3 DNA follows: TGTGCCAGCCTTAGCGGGGCGGCGCAGACCCAGTACTTC. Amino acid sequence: CASLSGAAQTQYF.

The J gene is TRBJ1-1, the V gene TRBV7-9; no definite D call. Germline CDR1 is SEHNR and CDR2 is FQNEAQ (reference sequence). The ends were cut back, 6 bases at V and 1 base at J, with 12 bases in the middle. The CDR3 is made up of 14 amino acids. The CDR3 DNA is TGTGCCAGCAGTTACTCCTCAGGGAACACTGAAGCTTTCTTT. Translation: CASSYSSGNTEAFF.

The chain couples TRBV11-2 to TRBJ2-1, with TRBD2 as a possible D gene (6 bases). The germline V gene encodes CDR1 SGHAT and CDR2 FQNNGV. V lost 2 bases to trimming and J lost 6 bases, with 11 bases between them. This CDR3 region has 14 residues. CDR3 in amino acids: CASSLNVGGNEQFF. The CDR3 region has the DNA TGTGCCAGCAGCTTAAACGTCGGGGGCAATGAGCAGTTCTTC.

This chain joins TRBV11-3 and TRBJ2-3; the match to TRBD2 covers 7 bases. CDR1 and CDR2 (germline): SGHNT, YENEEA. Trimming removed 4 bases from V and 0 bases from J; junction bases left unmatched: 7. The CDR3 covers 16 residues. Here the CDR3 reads CASSWWRGTSTDTQYF. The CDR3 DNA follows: TGTGCCAGCAGCTGGTGGCGGGGGACTAGCACAGATACGCAGTATTTT.

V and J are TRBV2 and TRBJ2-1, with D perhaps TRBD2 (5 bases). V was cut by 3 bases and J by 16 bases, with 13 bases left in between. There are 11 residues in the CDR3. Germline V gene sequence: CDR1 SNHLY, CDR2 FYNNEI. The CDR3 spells CASSEEERKFF. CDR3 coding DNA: TGTGCCAGCAGTGAGGAGGAGCGGAAATTCTTC.

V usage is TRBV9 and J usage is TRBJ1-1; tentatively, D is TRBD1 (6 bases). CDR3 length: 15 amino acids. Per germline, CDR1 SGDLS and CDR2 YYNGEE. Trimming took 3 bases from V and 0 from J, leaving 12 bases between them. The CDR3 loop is CASSGTAPLNTEAFF. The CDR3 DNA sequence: TGTGCCAGCAGCGGGACAGCGCCTTTGAACACTGAAGCTTTCTTT.

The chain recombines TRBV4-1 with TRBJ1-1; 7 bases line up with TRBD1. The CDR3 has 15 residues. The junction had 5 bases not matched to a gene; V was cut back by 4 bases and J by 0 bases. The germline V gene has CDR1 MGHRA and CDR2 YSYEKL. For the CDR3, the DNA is TGCGCCAGCAGCCTAGGACAGGCCATGAACACTGAAGCTTTCTTT. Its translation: CASSLGQAMNTEAFF.

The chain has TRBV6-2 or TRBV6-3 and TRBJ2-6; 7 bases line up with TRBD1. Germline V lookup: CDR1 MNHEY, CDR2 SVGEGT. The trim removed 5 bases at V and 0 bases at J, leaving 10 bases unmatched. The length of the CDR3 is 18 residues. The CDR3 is CASSDRDSYLSGANVLTF. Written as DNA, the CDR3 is TGTGCCAGCAGTGACCGGGACAGCTACCTCTCTGGGGCCAACGTCCTGACTTTC.

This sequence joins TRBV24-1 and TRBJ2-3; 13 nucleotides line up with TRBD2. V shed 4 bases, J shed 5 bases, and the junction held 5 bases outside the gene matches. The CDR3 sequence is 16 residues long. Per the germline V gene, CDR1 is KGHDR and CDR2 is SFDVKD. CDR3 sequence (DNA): TGTGCCACCAGTGACCCGACTAGCGGGGGGAGAGATACGCAGTATTTT. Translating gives CATSDPTSGGRDTQYF.

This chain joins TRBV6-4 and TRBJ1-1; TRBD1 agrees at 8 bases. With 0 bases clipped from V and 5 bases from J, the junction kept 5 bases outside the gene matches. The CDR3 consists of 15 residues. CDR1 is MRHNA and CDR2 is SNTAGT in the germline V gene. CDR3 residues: CASSDSGQGGTEAFF. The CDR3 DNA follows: TGTGCCAGCAGTGACTCTGGACAGGGTGGGACTGAAGCTTTCTTT.

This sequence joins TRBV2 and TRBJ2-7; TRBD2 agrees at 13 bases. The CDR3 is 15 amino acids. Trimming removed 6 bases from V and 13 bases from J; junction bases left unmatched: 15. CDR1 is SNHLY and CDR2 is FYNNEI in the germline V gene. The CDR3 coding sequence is TGTGCCAGCAGCGGGACTAGCGGGATAACCGGCGTAATCTACTTC. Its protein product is CASSGTSGITGVIYF.

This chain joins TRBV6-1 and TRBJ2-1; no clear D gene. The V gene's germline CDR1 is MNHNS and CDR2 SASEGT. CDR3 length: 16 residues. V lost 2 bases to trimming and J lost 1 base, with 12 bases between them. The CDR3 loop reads CASSELRWASYNEQFF. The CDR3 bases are TGTGCCAGCAGTGAACTACGGTGGGCGTCCTACAATGAGCAGTTCTTC.

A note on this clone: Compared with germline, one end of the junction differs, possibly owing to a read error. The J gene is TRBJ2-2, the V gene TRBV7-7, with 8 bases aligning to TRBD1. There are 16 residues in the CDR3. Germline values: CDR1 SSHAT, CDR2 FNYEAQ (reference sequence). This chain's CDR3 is CASSPGAGGNTGELFF. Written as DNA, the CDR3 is TGTGCTAGCAGTCCCGGGGCAGGGGGCAACACCGGGGAGCTGTTTTTT. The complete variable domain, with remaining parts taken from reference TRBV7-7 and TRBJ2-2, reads GAGVSQSPRYKVTKRGQDVTLRCDPISSHATLYWYQQALGQGPEFLTYFNYEAQPDKSGLPSDRFSAERPEGSISTLTIQRTEQRDSAMYRCASSPGAGGNTGELFFGEGSRLTVL.

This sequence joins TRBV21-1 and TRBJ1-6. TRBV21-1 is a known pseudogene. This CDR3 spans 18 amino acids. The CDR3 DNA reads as TGTGCCAGCAGCAAAGCGGGAGGGGGGCCCTCCTATAATTCACCCCTCCACTTT. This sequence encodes CASSKAGGGPSYNSPLHF.

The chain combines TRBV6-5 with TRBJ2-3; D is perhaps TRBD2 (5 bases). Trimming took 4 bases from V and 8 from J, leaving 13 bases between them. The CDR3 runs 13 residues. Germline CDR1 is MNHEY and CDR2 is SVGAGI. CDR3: CASSSSSGPTQYF. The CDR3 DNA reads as TGTGCCAGCAGTTCGTCGAGCGGACCTACGCAGTATTTT.

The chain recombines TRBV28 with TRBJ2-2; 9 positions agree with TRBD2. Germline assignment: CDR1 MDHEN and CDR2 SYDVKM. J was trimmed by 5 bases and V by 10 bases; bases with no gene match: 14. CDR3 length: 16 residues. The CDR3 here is CATSGAAGGPTGELFF. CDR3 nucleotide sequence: TGTGCCACCTCAGGGGCGGCGGGAGGGCCGACCGGGGAGCTGTTTTTT. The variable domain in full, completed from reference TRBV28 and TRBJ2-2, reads DVKVTQSSRYLVKRTGEKVFLECVQDMDHENMFWYRQDPGLGLRLIYFSYDVKMKEKGDIPEGYSVSREKKERFSLILESASTNQTSMYLCATSGAAGGPTGELFFGEGSRLTVL.